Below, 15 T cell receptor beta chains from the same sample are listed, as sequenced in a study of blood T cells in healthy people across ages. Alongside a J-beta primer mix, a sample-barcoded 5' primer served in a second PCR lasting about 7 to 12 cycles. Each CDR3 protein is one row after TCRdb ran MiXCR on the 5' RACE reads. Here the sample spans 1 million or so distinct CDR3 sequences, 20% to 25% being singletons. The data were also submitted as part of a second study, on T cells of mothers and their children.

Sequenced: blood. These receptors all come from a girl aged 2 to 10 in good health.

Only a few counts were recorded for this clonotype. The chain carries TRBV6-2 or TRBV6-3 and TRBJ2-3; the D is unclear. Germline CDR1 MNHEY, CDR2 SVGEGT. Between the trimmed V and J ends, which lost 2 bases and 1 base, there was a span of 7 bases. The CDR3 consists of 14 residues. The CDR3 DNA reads TGTGCCAGCAGTTACCGAAAACGCACAGATACGCAGTATTTT. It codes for CASSYRKRTDTQYF.

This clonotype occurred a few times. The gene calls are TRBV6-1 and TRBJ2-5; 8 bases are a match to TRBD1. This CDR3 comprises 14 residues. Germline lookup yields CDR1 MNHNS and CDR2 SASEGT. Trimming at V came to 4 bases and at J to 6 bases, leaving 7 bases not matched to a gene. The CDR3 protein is CASSGRQGLQTQYF. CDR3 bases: TGTGCCAGCAGTGGGCGACAGGGGCTCCAGACCCAGTACTTC.

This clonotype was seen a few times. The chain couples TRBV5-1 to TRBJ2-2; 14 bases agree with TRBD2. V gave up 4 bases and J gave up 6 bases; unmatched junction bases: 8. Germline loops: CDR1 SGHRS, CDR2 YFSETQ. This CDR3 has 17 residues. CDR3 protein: CASSPTGLAGVAGELFF. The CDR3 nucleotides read TGCGCCAGCAGCCCGACGGGACTAGCGGGAGTAGCCGGGGAGCTGTTTTTT.

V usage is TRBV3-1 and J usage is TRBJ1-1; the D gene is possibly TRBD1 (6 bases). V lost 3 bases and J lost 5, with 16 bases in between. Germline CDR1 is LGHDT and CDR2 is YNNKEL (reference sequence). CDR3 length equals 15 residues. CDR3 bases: TGTGCCAGCAGCCAGGCCCAGGGGTACGCGACTGAAGCTTTCTTT. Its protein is CASSQAQGYATEAFF.

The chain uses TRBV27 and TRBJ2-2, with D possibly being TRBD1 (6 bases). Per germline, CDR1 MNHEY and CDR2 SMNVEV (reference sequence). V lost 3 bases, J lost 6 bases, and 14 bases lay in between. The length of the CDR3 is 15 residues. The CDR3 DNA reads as TGTGCCAGCAGTTTCCAGAACAGGGTACCCGGGGAGCTGTTTTTT. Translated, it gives CASSFQNRVPGELFF.

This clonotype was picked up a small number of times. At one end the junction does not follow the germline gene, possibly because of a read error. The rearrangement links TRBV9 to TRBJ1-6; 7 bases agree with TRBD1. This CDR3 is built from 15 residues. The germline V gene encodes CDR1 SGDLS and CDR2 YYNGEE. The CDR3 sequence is CASRADREKGSPLHF. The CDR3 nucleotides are TGCGCCAGCAGGGCAGACAGGGAAAAAGGTTCACCCCTCCACTTT.

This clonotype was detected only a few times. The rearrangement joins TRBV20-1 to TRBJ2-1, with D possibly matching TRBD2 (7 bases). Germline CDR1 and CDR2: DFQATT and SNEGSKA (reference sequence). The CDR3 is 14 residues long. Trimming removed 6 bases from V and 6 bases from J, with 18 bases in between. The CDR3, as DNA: TGCAGTGCCTCCGAGGGGGGGGAGGGCAATGAGCAGTTCTTC. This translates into CSASEGGEGNEQFF.

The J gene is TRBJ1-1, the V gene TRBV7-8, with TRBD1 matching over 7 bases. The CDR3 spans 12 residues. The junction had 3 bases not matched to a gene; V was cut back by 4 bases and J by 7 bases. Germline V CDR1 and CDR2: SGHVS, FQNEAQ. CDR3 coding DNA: TGTGCCAGCAGCTACCGGGACAGTGAAGCTTTCTTT. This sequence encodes CASSYRDSEAFF. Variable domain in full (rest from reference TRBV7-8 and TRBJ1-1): GAGVSQSPRYKVAKRGQDVALRCDPISGHVSLFWYQQALGQGPEFLTYFQNEAQLDKSGLPSDRFFAERPEGSVSTLKIQRTQQEDSAVYLCASSYRDSEAFFGQGTRLTVV.

The CDR3, as DNA: TGTGCCAGCAGGGCTGACAACAGGGGCATCTACAATGAGCAGTTCTTC. Translation gives CASRADNRGIYNEQFF. The rearrangement uses TRBV25-1 and TRBJ2-1; TRBD1 matches at 7 bases. Trimming at V came to 6 bases and at J to 3 bases, leaving 11 bases not matched to a gene. Germline-derived CDR1 and CDR2 are MGHDK and SYGVNS. This CDR3 spans 16 amino acids.

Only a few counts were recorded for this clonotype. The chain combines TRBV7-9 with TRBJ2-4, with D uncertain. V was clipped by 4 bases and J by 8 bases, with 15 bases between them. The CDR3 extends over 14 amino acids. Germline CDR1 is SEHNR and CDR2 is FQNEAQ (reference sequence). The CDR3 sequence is CASSSTFPWDIQYF. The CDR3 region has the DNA TGTGCCAGCAGCTCCACGTTCCCTTGGGACATTCAGTACTTC.

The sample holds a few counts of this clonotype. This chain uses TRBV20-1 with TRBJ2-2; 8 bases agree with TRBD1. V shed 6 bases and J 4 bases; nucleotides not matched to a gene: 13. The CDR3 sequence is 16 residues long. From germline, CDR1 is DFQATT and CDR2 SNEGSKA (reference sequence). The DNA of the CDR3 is TGCAGTGCCCGGGGGCTTTCAGGGGGCCTCACCGGGGAGCTGTTTTTT. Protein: CSARGLSGGLTGELFF.

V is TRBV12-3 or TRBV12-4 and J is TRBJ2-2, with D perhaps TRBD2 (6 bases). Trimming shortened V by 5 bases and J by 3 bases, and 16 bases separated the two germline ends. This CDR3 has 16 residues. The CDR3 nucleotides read TGTGCCAGCAGTCCCACCGGGACTGTAGACACCGGGGAGCTGTTTTTT. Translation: CASSPTGTVDTGELFF.

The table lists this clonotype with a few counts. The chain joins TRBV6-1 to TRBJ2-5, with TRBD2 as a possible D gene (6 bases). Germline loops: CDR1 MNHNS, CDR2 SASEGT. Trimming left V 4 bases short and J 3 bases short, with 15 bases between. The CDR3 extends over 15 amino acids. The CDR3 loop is CASSVAGLAEETQYF. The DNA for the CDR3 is TGTGCCAGCAGTGTCGCGGGACTCGCTGAAGAGACCCAGTACTTC.

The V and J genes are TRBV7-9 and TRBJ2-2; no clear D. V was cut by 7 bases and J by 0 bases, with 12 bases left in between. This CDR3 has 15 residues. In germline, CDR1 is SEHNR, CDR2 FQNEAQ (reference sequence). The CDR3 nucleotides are TGTGCCAGCAACGTTGGGTTCGCGAACACCGGGGAGCTGTTTTTT. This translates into CASNVGFANTGELFF.

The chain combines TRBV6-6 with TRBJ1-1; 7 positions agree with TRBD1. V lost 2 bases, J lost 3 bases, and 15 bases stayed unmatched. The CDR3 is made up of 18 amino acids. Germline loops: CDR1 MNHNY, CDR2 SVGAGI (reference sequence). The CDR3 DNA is TGTGCCAGCAGTTACAACACAATGACAGGGTATGAGTACACTGAAGCTTTCTTT. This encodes CASSYNTMTGYEYTEAFF.